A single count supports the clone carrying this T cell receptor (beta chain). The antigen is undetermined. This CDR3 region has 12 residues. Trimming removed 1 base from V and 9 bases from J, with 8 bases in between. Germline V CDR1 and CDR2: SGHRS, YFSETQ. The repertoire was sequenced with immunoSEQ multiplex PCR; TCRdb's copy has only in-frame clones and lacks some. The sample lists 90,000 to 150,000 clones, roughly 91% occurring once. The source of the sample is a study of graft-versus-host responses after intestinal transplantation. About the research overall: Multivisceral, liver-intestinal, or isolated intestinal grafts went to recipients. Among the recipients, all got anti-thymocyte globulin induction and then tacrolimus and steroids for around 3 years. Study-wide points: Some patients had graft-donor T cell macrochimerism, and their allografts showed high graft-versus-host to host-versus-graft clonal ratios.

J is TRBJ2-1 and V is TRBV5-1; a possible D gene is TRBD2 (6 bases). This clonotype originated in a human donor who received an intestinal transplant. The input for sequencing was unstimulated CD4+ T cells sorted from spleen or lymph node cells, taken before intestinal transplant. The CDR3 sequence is CASSLLGGEQFF. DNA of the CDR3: TGCGCCAGCAGCTTGTTGGGGGGTGAGCAGTTCTTC.